The 15 T cell receptor beta chains below come from one sample, sequenced in a study of CD8 T cells in ankylosing spondylitis. Their target antigens are unknown. TCRdb re-called the 5' RACE reads through MiXCR, storing one row per CDR3 protein. The repertoire consists of around 480,000 distinct CDR3 sequences, with 15% to 20% occurring once and the leading ten covering approximately 0.93%. Study-wide points: About 8 highly homologous variants made up a TCR beta motif, and this motif appeared characteristic of ankylosing spondylitis blood.

Specimen: blood, either unsorted or a sorted T cell fraction (not recorded which). The receptors here all came from a male donor with ankylosing spondylitis.

A note on this clonotype: Just one base apart from a much larger clone, this may be a read error. V and J are TRBV2 and TRBJ2-1, with 7 bases aligning to TRBD1. The J call may not be correct, given that the DNA end is closer to TRBJ2-7. Germline assignment: CDR1 SNHLY and CDR2 FYNNEI. The CDR3 is 15 residues long. CDR3 region: CASSETGMIADEQYF. Here the CDR3 DNA reads TGTGCCAGCAGTGAGACAGGGATGATTGCCGATGAGCAGTACTTC.

This clonotype was seen repeatedly, ten times or more. The chain couples TRBV3-1 to TRBJ2-1; D remains unclear. V gave up 1 base and J gave up 0 bases, with 7 bases separating them. CDR3 length equals 15 residues. CDR1 LGHDT and CDR2 YNNKEL come from the germline V gene (reference sequence). CDR3 residues: CASSQGPSSYNEQFF. The CDR3, as DNA: TGTGCCAGCAGCCAAGGCCCTAGCTCCTACAATGAGCAGTTCTTC.

This chain uses TRBV5-1 with TRBJ2-5, with 9 bases matching TRBD2. Trimming removed 0 bases from V and 3 bases from J; junction bases left unmatched: 9. Germline V gene data show CDR1 as SGHRS and CDR2 as YFSETQ. CDR3 size: 17 residues. The CDR3 spells CASSLALAGRRKETQYF. The CDR3 coding sequence is TGCGCCAGCAGCTTGGCGCTAGCGGGACGCAGAAAAGAGACCCAGTACTTC.

The chain joins TRBV19 to TRBJ2-7; 7 bases align to TRBD2. The germline V gene encodes CDR1 LNHDA and CDR2 SQIVND (reference sequence). Germline trimming cut 3 bases from V and 0 bases from J; bases unmatched to any gene: 5. The CDR3 consists of 15 residues. The CDR3 sequence: CASSISLADSYEQYF. In DNA form, the CDR3 reads TGTGCCAGTAGTATCAGTCTAGCGGACTCCTACGAGCAGTACTTC.

The J gene is TRBJ2-3, the V gene TRBV7-2, with D perhaps matching TRBD1 (5 bases). Looked up from germline, CDR1 is SGHTA and CDR2 is FQGNSA. This CDR3 is built from 15 residues. V was pared by 4 bases and J by 2 bases, with 13 bases between. The CDR3 coding sequence is TGTGCCAGCAGCTCAAGGGGTTCCGTCACAGATACGCAGTATTTT. Its protein is CASSSRGSVTDTQYF.

This clonotype has only a few counts. The rearrangement links TRBV4-1 to TRBJ1-2; D call uncertain. CDR3 length: 16 amino acids. CDR1 and CDR2 from the germline V gene are MGHRA and YSYEKL. V lost 0 bases, J lost 1 base, and 12 bases lay in between. In nucleotides, the CDR3 is TGCGCCAGCAGCCAAGAATTTAACAGCTTTAACTATGGCTACACCTTC. Protein: CASSQEFNSFNYGYTF.

This clonotype was seen a handful of times. This rearrangement joins TRBV5-1 to TRBJ2-3; 12 positions match TRBD2. V lost 6 bases to trimming and J lost 3 bases; unmatched junction nucleotides: 5. The CDR3 loop spans 15 amino acids. Germline CDR1 and CDR2: SGHRS and YFSETQ. As DNA, the CDR3 is TGCGCCAGCACCAGTACTAGCGGGAGGACAGATACGCAGTATTTT. Residues: CASTSTSGRTDTQYF.

This chain joins TRBV20-1 and TRBJ2-2, with 10 positions matching TRBD2. Germline V lookup: CDR1 DFQATT, CDR2 SNEGSKA (reference sequence). The CDR3 totals 15 residues. Germline trimming cut 6 bases from V and 8 bases from J; bases unmatched to any gene: 12. The CDR3, as DNA: TGCAGTGCGAGCCCTAGCGGGAGTGGGAGAGGGGAGCTGTTTTTT. Translating gives CSASPSGSGRGELFF.

This clonotype came up a few times. The genes are TRBV12-3 or TRBV12-4 and TRBJ2-3; possibly TRBD1 for D (6 bases). The CDR3 sequence is 15 residues long. V lost 1 base and J 2 bases, leaving 10 bases between the germline ends. The CDR3 region is CASSLGQGYTDTQYF. The CDR3 DNA is TGTGCCAGCAGTTTAGGGCAGGGGTACACAGATACGCAGTATTTT.

The count of this clonotype is one. This chain connects TRBV5-1 to TRBJ2-3; no clear D gene. V was pared by 6 bases and J by 6 bases, with 8 bases between. This CDR3 region has 11 residues. CDR1 is SGHRS, CDR2 YFSETQ, per germline. In nucleotides, the CDR3 is TGCGCCAGCATGGCAGACGATACGCAGTATTTT. As protein: CASMADDTQYF.

This clonotype was seen only a few times. The chain has TRBV5-1 and TRBJ2-3; D ambiguous. The CDR3 length is 18 residues. Germline lookup yields CDR1 SGHRS and CDR2 YFSETQ. Trimming shortened V by 0 bases and J by 2 bases, and 19 bases separated the two germline ends. CDR3 region: CASSLGSSGLQVTDTQYF. The CDR3 region has the DNA TGCGCCAGCAGCTTGGGTTCCTCCGGCCTCCAGGTCACAGATACGCAGTATTTT. The whole variable domain, remainder taken from reference TRBV5-1 and TRBJ2-3, is KAGVTQTPRYLIKTRGQQVTLSCSPISGHRSVSWYQQTPGQGLQFLFEYFSETQRNKGNFPGRFSGRQFSNSRSEMNVSTLELGDSALYLCASSLGSSGLQVTDTQYFGPGTRLTVL.

The rearrangement joins TRBV5-1 to TRBJ2-7, with a tentative D call TRBD1 (5 bases). This CDR3 contains 15 residues. Trimming pared 4 bases from V and 3 bases from J, leaving 17 bases between. Germline V gene data show CDR1 as SGHRS and CDR2 as YFSETQ. The CDR3 DNA reads as TGCGCCAGCAGCCCCTACAGGAGTACGGACTACGAGCAGTACTTC. Translation: CASSPYRSTDYEQYF.

On this clonotype itself: This may come from a read error, since a much larger clone is one base off. The chain has TRBV12-3 or TRBV12-4 and TRBJ1-2; 7 bases line up with TRBD1. This CDR3 comprises 13 residues. The DNA for the CDR3 is TGTGCCAGCACCCGACAGGGACTCTCTGGCTGCACCTTC. As protein: CASTRQGLSGCTF.

V and J are TRBV28 and TRBJ1-2, with D possibly TRBD1 on 6 matching bases. This CDR3 is built from 15 residues. Germline V gene lookup returns CDR1 MDHEN and CDR2 SYDVKM. The ends were cut back, 4 bases at V and 8 bases at J, with 20 bases in the middle. The CDR3 coding sequence is TGTGCCAGCAGTTCGATCTCGACAGGAGGCCTGGGCTACACCTTC. Its protein product is CASSSISTGGLGYTF.

This clonotype was observed a handful of times. The chain is built from TRBV20-1 and TRBJ2-7; TRBD2 is a possible D gene (6 bases). This CDR3 is 15 amino acids long. V shed 6 bases and J shed 2 bases, with 20 bases lying between them. The germline V gene encodes CDR1 DFQATT and CDR2 SNEGSKA (reference sequence). CDR3 loop: CSARRNRDSPYEQYF. CDR3 nucleotides: TGCAGTGCGAGACGGAACCGGGACTCGCCCTACGAGCAGTACTTC.